Included here is one T cell receptor (beta chain) sequence, with context. Its antigen specificity is not known. Base qualities are not at hand, and no much larger clone is one base apart. The data are from a study of cytomegalovirus exposure and HLA in healthy donors (dated by TCRdb to 2015 to 2018). Context from the whole study: An earlier analysis of 587 of the donors reported approximately 290 Gb of sequence data and around 110 million unique TCR beta sequences from 150 million to 200 million T cells. Every discovery cohort repertoire had been produced on one sequencing platform. HLA typing covered class I and class II loci at four-digit resolution. The number of typed donors differed by locus: about 620-640 for A, B, C, DRB1 and DQB1; 500 to 550 for DQA1; 606 for DPA1; and roughly 470 for DPB1. Alongside the repertoire data, information on donor age, sex, ethnicity and CMV serostatus was compiled. The study aimed to test whether signatures of past pathogen exposure could be identified by cataloging public T cell receptors. A separate validation cohort of roughly 110 different subjects was used in addition to the roughly 640-subject first cohort. A later genetic analysis took genome-wide SNP genotypes for about 55% of the 666 donors and used that subset as a discovery cohort. The study profiled the T cell repertoires of about 640 subjects by immunosequencing and related them to cytomegalovirus serostatus. On average, around 200,000 unique TCR beta nucleotide sequences were sequenced per donor among roughly 430 genotyped donors of the cohort, with roughly a sixth of those sequences being non-productive. High-throughput TCR immunosequencing, statistical association of individual TCRs with disease status, and machine learning were combined to predict cytomegalovirus infection status. The genetic ancestry cluster associated with self-reported Caucasian donors included about 81% of the roughly 360 genotyped donors. In the later analysis, no new phenotypic data were used to find candidate immune exposures; instead, reliance was placed on TCR beta sequences and their occurrence across donors. A handful of DR-DQ haplotypes were treated as single units for association and clustering because of strong linkage in the cohort. A later analysis re-examined previously published TCR beta repertoires from roughly 650 donors and added high-resolution HLA genotyping to investigate patterns of TCR occurrence. Approximately 310 gigabases of sequencing data and 78 million or so unique TCR sequences were included in an early release covering roughly 600 HLA-typed donors. An earlier analysis of 587 of the donors used high-throughput TCR beta sequencing to judge whether each TCR beta V gene segment behaved as functional or pseudogenic.

Overall study results and their limits: In both the original and validation cohorts, the classifier was reported to diagnose cytomegalovirus status with high specificity and sensitivity. A total of 150 to 200 TCR beta chains were listed by the study as associated with cytomegalovirus. Because HLA typing was missing for some donors at each locus, association tests included only the typed subset. In vitro tests confirmed that a few of the cytomegalovirus-associated TCR beta chains recognize cytomegalovirus antigens. According to the authors, the approach could potentially be generalized to other disease states and immunological phenotypes. According to a later analysis, parvovirus B19, influenza, CMV and Epstein-Barr virus appeared linked to several top co-occurrence clusters. Compared with the approximately 700-donor mean, donors in an Asian-associated ancestry cluster had fewer N-insertions in productive TCRs, according to a later genetic analysis. According to a later analysis, TCR association rates differed among HLA loci, with DRB1 alleles showing the most associated TCRs and HLA-C alleles showing the fewest. This cohort had only TCR beta chains sequenced, and the lack of alpha or paired-chain data limited which features could be detected. Some 15 rarely observed V segments, including chromosome 9 orphons, were excluded from the earlier analysis of 550 to 700 of the donors because counts were too low. Correlated functional status among segregating V segments might reflect linkage disequilibrium, but an unknown experimental factor could not be ruled out. Broadly in line with IMGT annotations, most TCR beta V segments showed up in productive rearrangements about 90% or about 30% of the time in an earlier analysis of a few hundred of the donors. Presence/absence analyses assumed roughly uniform sequencing depth across donors, an assumption that may not hold. A cluster of highly shared sequence variants was judged likely to be a technical artifact of the sequencing pipeline. Compared with equally common non-associated chains, HLA-associated TCR beta chains in a later analysis were more clonally expanded and had lower generation probabilities. Because the 87-base-pair reads could not distinguish some IMGT-functional V segments, including TRBV6-2 and TRBV6-3, those segments were excluded. A further reported finding was that TCR beta sequences accurately predicted the HLA-A and HLA-B alleles for most subjects in the first cohort. Most CMV-associated TCR beta chains appeared to be HLA-restricted in a later analysis, and the HLA associations seemed to be driven largely by CMV exposure. Assigning TCR associations to individual alleles was difficult when HLA alleles, especially DR and DQ, strongly co-occurred. In a later analysis, some 18,000 TCR beta sequences were associated with specific HLA alleles at a false discovery rate of 0.05. V-gene and J-gene trimming of TCR beta chains was associated with a missense DCLRE1C variant in a later genetic analysis, and the association was replicated in an independent cohort. Most TCR sequences were seen in very few donors, while some public TCRs were found in many individuals. Immune exposure information for the cohort was limited to CMV serostatus.

From its cysteine to its phenylalanine, the CDR3 spans 14 amino acids. The read is trimmed to its CDR3 DNA, 42 bases read in frame from base 1. Based on the germline V gene, the CDR1 and CDR2 sequences are SGHAT and FQNNGV. V was cut back by 5 bases and J by 2 bases, leaving a gap of 13 bases between them. Library construction relied on the immunoSEQ multiplex PCR assay. For the multiplex PCR, a mixture combining 60 forward primers for TCR Vbeta segments and 13 reverse primers for TCR Jbeta segments was used. Amplification of the CDR3 region of rearranged TCR beta genes was performed with a multiplex PCR assay on genomic DNA. On the Illumina HiSeq System, the amplified TCR beta libraries were sequenced as 87-base-pair reads. Regarding the original processing steps: A later analysis counted about 80 million unique TCR beta chains across the 640 or so repertoires, and some 12 million of these chains were shared by at least two donors. Raw reads were error-corrected and collapsed into unique sequences by a nearest-neighbor algorithm in which closely related sequences were merged to remove PCR and sequencing errors. Alignment of CDR3 sequences to IMGT reference sequences was used to assign V, D and J gene segments. For a sequence to be retained, at least a six-nucleotide match to both a V gene segment and a J gene segment was required. A rearrangement counted as productive if the CDR3 had no stop codons and remained in frame with V and J, and every other rearrangement counted as non-productive. CDR3 was defined according to IMGT convention as the region running from the second conserved V-encoded cysteine to the conserved J-encoded phenylalanine. In an earlier analysis of roughly 580 of the donors, sequences lacking an unambiguous match to a single V gene segment were excluded. An earlier analysis of approximately 590 of the donors classified V segments as functional when productive rearrangements were above 56.7% and as segregating when the standard deviation between donors was above 5%. A statistical classification framework was developed to diagnose cytomegalovirus status using the catalog of TCR beta chain sequences. In a later analysis, V and J genes were assigned by comparing TCR nucleotide sequences against IMGT/GENE-DB human TR gene sequences. A later analysis assigned CDR3 sequences and most-parsimonious VDJ recombination scenarios with the TCRdist pipeline. In a later analysis, each TCR beta chain was defined by its CDR3 amino acid sequence together with its V-gene family, and reads without a unique V-gene family were excluded. A later analysis removed several hundred highly shared, low-generation-probability nucleotide sequences to deal with suspected cross-contamination and a sequencing artifact. For each public chain, a later analysis derived a clonal expansion index from normalized ranks of inferred template counts within each repertoire. In a later analysis, generation probabilities were computed using a VDJ recombination model fitted to out-of-frame rearrangements, and the results were checked against IGoR. A later analysis scored TCR-TCR, TCR-HLA and TCR-CMV co-occurrence with hypergeometric tests, applying a repertoire-size bias correction to TCR pairs. To estimate false discovery rates, a later analysis permuted the HLA or CMV assignments 20 times. In a later analysis, co-occurring TCRs were grouped using DBSCAN, with TCRdist sequence similarity added in when clustering inside HLA-allele-positive subsets. For co-occurrence clustering, repertoires with fewer than 30,000 or more than 120,000 public chains were excluded, along with four to six repertoires with anomalous nucleotide sharing. Sourced from immuneACCESS, this table was stored by TCRdb with only in-frame sequences that have V and J called. A share of the clones is absent; for the studies checked, an unresolved V gene accounts for under half, and the remainder has no known explanation. The D gene and trimming were derived from the DNA, and the V and J assignments and clone size from that table. Within this sample are 85,000 to 100,000 clones, with 60% to 65% of them counted one time only. 2% to 2.5% of the sample belongs to the ten largest clones.

The cohort consisted of some 730 healthy bone marrow donors. All cohort members were sampled while nominally healthy, although unrecorded immune exposures were likely present. CMV serostatus was positive for roughly 290 and negative for about 55% of the roughly 670 cohort members, and was not recorded for this donor. A peripheral blood sample was collected from each donor, and TCR beta sequencing was performed on peripheral blood mononuclear cells. The Qiagen DNeasy Blood Extraction Kit was used to extract genomic DNA from the blood cell samples. The clonotype was recovered from a human donor in good health. The specimen sequenced was PBMCs. This chain joins TRBV11-2 to TRBJ2-7, with TRBD2 perhaps the D gene, on 6 matching bases. The DNA sequence is as follows: TGTGCCAGCAGCCTCGTGTCGGGGGCCTACGAGCAGTACTTC. Its translation reads: CASSLVSGAYEQYF. The CDR3 plus the reference TRBV11-2 and TRBJ2-7 genes for the other parts give the full variable domain: EAGVAQSPRYKIIEKRQSVAFWCNPISGHATLYWYQQILGQGPKLLIQFQNNGVVDDSQLPKDRFSAERLKGVDSTLKIQPAKLEDSAVYLCASSLVSGAYEQYFGPGTRLTVT.